This TCR beta chain was found in a study of cytomegalovirus exposure and HLA in healthy donors. General study points: In vitro, three CMV-associated chains proved specific for CMV antigens. Associated with cytomegalovirus, according to the listing, were around 170 TCR beta chains. A later analysis found first-cohort TCR clusters tended to co-occur in the 130 or so validation repertoires.

Repertoires were generated with immunoSEQ multiplex PCR, while TCRdb's copy carries only in-frame clones and drops some. The sample has 250,000 to 400,000 clones, 88% seen once. Worth noting for this clone: Its antigen is not identified.

CDR3 length equals 18 residues. CDR1 is SGHVS and CDR2 is FNYEAQ in the germline V gene. The V gene end was trimmed by 5 bases and the J gene end by 3 bases; junction bases not matched to a gene: 16. This rearrangement joins TRBV7-6 to TRBJ2-1; TRBD1 aligns across 7 bases. The TCR was taken from a man younger than 40 in good health and CMV-seronegative. The sequenced sample consisted of PBMCs. The CDR3 reads CASSHPSQTGRFYNEQFF. CDR3 in DNA: TGTGCCAGCAGCCACCCGAGCCAGACAGGGCGATTCTACAATGAGCAGTTCTTC.